This TCR beta chain originates from a study of cytomegalovirus exposure and HLA in healthy donors. Study as a whole: Counted in an early data release were about 85 million unique TCRs from HLA-typed donors.

Notes on the study in general: Within a later analysis, the majority of CMV-associated TCR beta chains appeared HLA-restricted. Earlier results showed most TCR beta V segments being productive about 87% or about 30% of the time. 87-base-pair reads could not separate some V segments, including TRBV6-2 and TRBV6-3.

This PCR relied on a set of 60 Vbeta primers and 13 Jbeta primers. Sequenced by immunoSEQ multiplex PCR; TCRdb stores in-frame clones only, minus some. The table shows 100,000 to 150,000 clones, with around 83% occurring only once. This clone was counted between two and nine times. The antigen remains unidentified. The germline V gene encodes CDR1 MDHEN and CDR2 SYDVKM. This CDR3 comprises 17 residues. V lost 1 base and J lost 5; bases outside the gene matches: 13. The clonotype originates from a young woman in good health and CMV-seropositive. Specimen: PBMCs. The chain couples TRBV28 to TRBJ2-5, with TRBD2 identical over 7 bases. The CDR3 region is CASSLFGASGKGETQYF. Here the CDR3 DNA reads TGTGCCAGCAGTTTATTTGGGGCTAGCGGAAAAGGGGAGACCCAGTACTTC.